One T cell receptor beta chain is described in this entry. The antigen it binds to is not known. Nothing much larger sits one base from this clone, and base qualities are not available. This sample was included in a study of glioma-infiltrating T cells after dendritic cell vaccination (TCRdb year 2016). Regarding the study in general: The cohort included 15 or so glioblastoma patients drawn from Phase I and II dendritic cell vaccination trials, of whom 9 were newly diagnosed and 6 had recurrent disease. Autologous tumor lysate-pulsed dendritic cell vaccination was administered to the patients between the early 2000s and the early 2010s. To make the vaccine, monocyte-derived dendritic cells were cultured for 6 to 8 days with IL-4 and GM-CSF and then pulsed overnight with autologous tumor lysate. Three intradermal dendritic cell vaccine injections were administered to patients at biweekly intervals in the arm below the axilla. Tumor-infiltrating lymphocyte content was quantified and tumor and blood repertoires were compared in dendritic cell-vaccinated glioblastoma patients by deep sequencing of TCR beta CDR3 regions. Survival after dendritic cell vaccination was correlated with TCR sequencing metrics such as TIL content and the overlap between tumor and blood repertoires.

Using the immunoSEQ assay, TCRB CDR3 regions were amplified from 1.5 to 2 micrograms of genomic DNA, or from all available DNA when less than that was on hand. For multiplex PCR, 60 forward primers for TCR V beta segments and 13 reverse primers for J beta segments were used. Synthetic control templates were spiked into each sample at limiting dilution to estimate reads per starting template. Reads of 87 bp were generated by sequencing on the Illumina HiSeq System. The authors' pipeline ran thus. To remove PCR and sequencing errors, closely related sequences were merged with a nearest neighbor algorithm. TCR overlap was defined as the percentage of unique tumor TCR beta sequences that were also present in the same patient's peripheral blood. TCRdb stores this immuneACCESS table with in-frame sequences only. Part of the clones is absent; in the studies checked, under half of the shortfall reflects unresolved V genes, and no reason is known for the rest. That table is the source of V, J and clone size, and D and trimming were worked out from the DNA. This sample comprises about 99,000 clones, around 80% of them detected only once. The ten biggest clones cover around 5.4% of the sample.

At the junction V is shortened by 6 bases and J by 5 bases, with 13 bases in between. Per the germline V gene, MDHEN is the CDR1 and SYDVKM is the CDR2. Including the terminal cysteine and phenylalanine, the CDR3 comprises 13 residues. Only the CDR3 part of the read is kept: 39 bases, read in frame from the first base. The time point label here, explained by the study, means: after dendritic cell vaccination, including at tumor progression/relapse. Selection of patients required sufficient residual fresh-frozen tumor tissue and over two years of available survival data. Molecular status otherwise varied across the glioblastoma patients, but none of them carried an isocitrate dehydrogenase mutation. PBMC were collected before vaccination, two weeks after the third vaccination, and at tumor progression if progression occurred. The Qiagen DNeasy Blood extraction Kit was used for extraction of genomic DNA.

What the research found in general, with its limitations: The cohort was small and heterogeneous, with few patients having full blood and tumor sets and even fewer initial-recurrent tumor pairs. TCR clonality showed no direct relationship with survival, which suggests that a diverse polyclonal response may matter. The three-group TCR overlap response model was described as speculative and requiring prospective validation. After dendritic cell vaccination, a higher estimated pretreatment TIL content predicted longer time to progression and longer overall survival.

The origin of this receptor is a human donor with glioblastoma. The material was blood, obtained after dendritic cell vaccination. This chain is built from TRBV28 and TRBJ1-2; a weak D assignment points to TRBD1 (5 bases agree). The DNA is as follows: TGTGCCAGCAGATACGCGACAGTTTATGGCTACACCTTC. Its translation reads: CASRYATVYGYTF.